This T cell receptor beta chain was captured in a study of type 1 and type 2 diabetes patients. Amplification started from genomic DNA. Amplification of the beta chain CDR3 used 30 forward and 13 reverse multiplex primers. TCRdb reanalysed the multiplex PCR reads using MiXCR and keeps one entry per CDR3 protein. The sample includes fewer than 350,000 distinct CDR3 sequences, 45% to 60% of them seen just once. Notes on this clonotype: A much larger clone is a single base away; this may be a read error.

CDR1 and CDR2 (germline): SGHTA, FQGTGA. The CDR3 loop spans 13 amino acids. The clonotype originates from a man aged 18 to 29 with type 2 diabetes. The material sequenced was peripheral blood mononuclear cells (PBMCs). V and J are TRBV7-3 and TRBJ1-1; D is unresolved. The CDR3 here is CASSEQVYTKAFF. Written as DNA, the CDR3 is TGTGCCAGCAGTGAGCAGGTTTACACTAAAGCTTTCTTT.